These 5 T cell receptor beta chains share one sample of origin, sequenced in a study of blood T cell repertoires in COVID-19. Some clones are missing from TCRdb's copy, which holds only in-frame ones; the method was immunoSEQ multiplex PCR. The sample carries 200,000 to 250,000 clones, about 89% recorded once. The specimen sequenced was peripheral blood. These receptors originate from a man aged 55 to 69 who had recovered from COVID-19.

This clone appeared a single time. The chain carries TRBV2 and TRBJ2-7; TRBD1 agrees at 7 bases. The germline V gene has CDR1 SNHLY and CDR2 FYNNEI. CDR3 length: 12 residues. After removal of 9 bases from V and 2 bases from J, the junction contained 4 bases not matched to a gene. CDR3 coding DNA: TGTGCCAGTCGGACAGGCGCCTACGAGCAGTACTTC. The encoded protein is CASRTGAYEQYF.

The rearrangement joins TRBV25-1 to TRBJ1-1, with 11 bases identical to TRBD1. This CDR3 has 16 residues. Germline trimming cut 7 bases from V and 4 bases from J; bases unmatched to any gene: 11. Germline V lookup: CDR1 MGHDK, CDR2 SYGVNS. CDR3 protein: CASKPGGGTGGTEAFF. CDR3 DNA sequence: TGTGCCAGCAAGCCTGGGGGAGGGACAGGGGGCACTGAAGCTTTCTTT.

The genes are TRBV19 and TRBJ1-3; a possible D gene is TRBD1 (6 bases). There are 15 residues in the CDR3. Between the trimmed V and J ends, which lost 7 bases and 3 bases, there was a span of 16 bases. Germline V lookup: CDR1 LNHDA, CDR2 SQIVND (reference sequence). This chain's CDR3 is CASTQQGMSGNTIYF. The CDR3 nucleotides are TGTGCCAGTACGCAACAGGGAATGAGTGGAAACACCATATATTTT.

V usage is TRBV10-2 and J usage is TRBJ1-2, with D tentatively TRBD1 (6 bases). The CDR3 is made up of 15 amino acids. Per germline, CDR1 WSHSY and CDR2 SAAADI. Trimming removed 3 bases at V and 6 bases at J, with 17 bases between. The CDR3: CASSDPLGQTNGYTF. The CDR3 DNA reads TGCGCCAGCAGTGACCCTCTTGGACAGACGAATGGCTACACCTTC.

The chain is built from TRBV7-2 and TRBJ2-6; D perhaps matches TRBD1 (6 bases). This CDR3 spans 16 amino acids. From germline, CDR1 is SGHTA and CDR2 FQGNSA. V was cut by 5 bases and J by 2 bases, with 13 bases left in between. The CDR3 DNA sequence: TGTGCCAGCAGCCCAGGGGTCGGAGCTGGGGCCAACGTCCTGACTTTC. This encodes CASSPGVGAGANVLTF. Full variable domain (rest looked up from reference TRBV7-2 and TRBJ2-6): GAGVSQSPSNKVTEKGKDVELRCDPISGHTALYWYRQSLGQGLEFLIYFQGNSAPDKSGLPSDRFSAERTGGSVSTLTIQRTQQEDSAVYLCASSPGVGAGANVLTFGAGSRLTVL.